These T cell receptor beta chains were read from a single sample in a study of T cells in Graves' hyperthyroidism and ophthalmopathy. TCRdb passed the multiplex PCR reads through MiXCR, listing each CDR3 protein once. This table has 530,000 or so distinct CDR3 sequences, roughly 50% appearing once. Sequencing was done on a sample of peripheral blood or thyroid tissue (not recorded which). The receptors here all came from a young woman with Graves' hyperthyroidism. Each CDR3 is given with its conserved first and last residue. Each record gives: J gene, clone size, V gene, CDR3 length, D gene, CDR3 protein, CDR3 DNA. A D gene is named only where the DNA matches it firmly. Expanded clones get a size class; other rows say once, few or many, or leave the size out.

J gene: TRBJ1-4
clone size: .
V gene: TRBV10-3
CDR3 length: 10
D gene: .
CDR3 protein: CAIREGKLFF
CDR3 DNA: TGTGCCATCAGGGAGGGAAAACTGTTTTTT

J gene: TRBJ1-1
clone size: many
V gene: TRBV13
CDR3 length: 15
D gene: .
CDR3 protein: CASSYGTAGDTEAFF
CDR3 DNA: TGTGCCAGCAGCTACGGGACCGCCGGGGACACTGAAGCTTTCTTT

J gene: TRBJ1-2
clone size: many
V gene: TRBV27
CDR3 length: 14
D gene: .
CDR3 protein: CASTLGFEDYGYTF
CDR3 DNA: TGTGCCAGCACCCTGGGGTTTGAGGATTATGGCTACACCTTC

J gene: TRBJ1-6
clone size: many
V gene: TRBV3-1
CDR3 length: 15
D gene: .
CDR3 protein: CASSQGAGHNSPLHF
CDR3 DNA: TGTGCCAGCAGCCAAGGGGCAGGTCATAATTCACCCCTCCACTTT

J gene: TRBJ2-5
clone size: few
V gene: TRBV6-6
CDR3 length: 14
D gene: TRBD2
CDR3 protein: CACSQAGGEETQYF
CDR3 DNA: TGTGCCTGCAGCCAAGCGGGGGGGGAGGAGACCCAGTACTTC

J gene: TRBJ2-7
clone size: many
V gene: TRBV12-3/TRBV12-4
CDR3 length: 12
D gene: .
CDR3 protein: CASSMDRYEQYF
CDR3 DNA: TGTGCCAGCAGTATGGACCGCTACGAGCAGTACTTC

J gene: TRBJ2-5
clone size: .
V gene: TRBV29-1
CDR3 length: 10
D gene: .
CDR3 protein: CSVPQETQYF
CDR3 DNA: TGCAGCGTACCCCAAGAGACCCAGTACTTC

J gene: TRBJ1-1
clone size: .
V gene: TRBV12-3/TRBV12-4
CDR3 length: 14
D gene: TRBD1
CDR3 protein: CASRRQGLGTEAFF
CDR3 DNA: TGTGCCAGCAGACGACAGGGTCTGGGCACTGAAGCTTTCTTT

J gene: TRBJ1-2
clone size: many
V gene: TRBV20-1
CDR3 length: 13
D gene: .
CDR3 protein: CSASERGWYGYTF
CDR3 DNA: TGCAGTGCTAGTGAAAGGGGCTGGTATGGCTACACCTTC

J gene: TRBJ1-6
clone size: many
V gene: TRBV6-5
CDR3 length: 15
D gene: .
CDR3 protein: CASSYSQGHNSPLHF
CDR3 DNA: TGTGCCAGCAGTTACTCACAGGGCCATAATTCACCCCTCCACTTT

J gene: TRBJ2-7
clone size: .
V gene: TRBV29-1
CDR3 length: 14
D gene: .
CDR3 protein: CSVERGQGFYEQYF
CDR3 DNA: TGCAGCGTTGAAAGAGGACAAGGGTTCTACGAGCAGTACTTC

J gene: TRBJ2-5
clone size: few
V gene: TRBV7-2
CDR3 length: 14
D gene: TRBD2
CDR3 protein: CASSPRGTQETQYF
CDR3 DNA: TGTGCCAGCAGCCCGCGGGGGACTCAAGAGACCCAGTACTTC

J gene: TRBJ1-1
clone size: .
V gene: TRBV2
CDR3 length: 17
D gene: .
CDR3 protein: CASRNQGSLYLDTEAFF
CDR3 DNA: TGTGCCAGCAGGAACCAGGGATCCCTTTATTTGGACACTGAAGCTTTCTTT

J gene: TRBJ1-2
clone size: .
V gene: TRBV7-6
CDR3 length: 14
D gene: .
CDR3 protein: CASSQTLPGSGNTF
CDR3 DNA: TGTGCCAGCAGCCAGACGCTTCCTGGCTCTGGAAACACCTTC

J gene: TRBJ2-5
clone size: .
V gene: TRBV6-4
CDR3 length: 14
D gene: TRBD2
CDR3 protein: CASSGGGAGETQYF
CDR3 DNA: TGTGCCAGCAGTGGCGGGGGGGCCGGAGAGACCCAGTACTTC

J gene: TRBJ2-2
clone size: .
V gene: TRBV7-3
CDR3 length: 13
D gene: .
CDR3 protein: CASSLTSTGELFF
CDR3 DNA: TGTGCCAGCAGCTTAACGAGTACAGGGGAGCTGTTTTTT

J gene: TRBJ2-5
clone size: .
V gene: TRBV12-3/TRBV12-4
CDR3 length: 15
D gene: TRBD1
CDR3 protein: CASSSGTGVRETQYF
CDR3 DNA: TGTGCCAGCAGTTCCGGGACAGGCGTGAGGGAGACCCAGTACTTC

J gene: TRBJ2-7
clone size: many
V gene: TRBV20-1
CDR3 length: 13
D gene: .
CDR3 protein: CSASRGRGYEQYF
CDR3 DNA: TGCAGTGCTAGTCGCGGTAGGGGCTACGAGCAGTACTTC